These 7 T cell receptor beta chains share one sample of origin, sequenced in a study of blood T cell repertoires in COVID-19. The data were produced by immunoSEQ multiplex PCR, yet TCRdb's version contains in-frame clones alone and is incomplete. Of under 200,000 clones in the sample, 86% were seen once. What was sequenced was PBMCs or T cells enriched from blood (not recorded which). The receptors shown here come from a woman in her thirties or forties in a cohort exposed to, infected with or recovered from COVID-19 (not recorded which).

The V call is TRBV5-4, the J call TRBJ1-2; D gene ambiguous. V was shortened by 5 bases and J by 3 bases, with 11 bases between the two germline ends. Germline values: CDR1 SGHNT, CDR2 YYREEE (reference sequence). This CDR3 comprises 13 residues. CDR3 amino acids: CASRRWGDYGYTF. As DNA, the CDR3 is TGTGCCAGCAGACGGTGGGGAGACTATGGCTACACCTTC.

This chain links TRBV10-3 with TRBJ2-3; TRBD1 is a possible D gene (6 bases). Trimming removed 6 bases from V and 2 bases from J, with 18 bases in between. Germline CDR1 ENHRY, CDR2 SYGVKD. This CDR3 has 16 amino acids. In nucleotides, the CDR3 is TGTGCCATCAGAAACCTATCAGGACAGTACACAGATACGCAGTATTTT. Translating gives CAIRNLSGQYTDTQYF.

The chain recombines TRBV11-2 with TRBJ1-1; TRBD1 aligns across 9 bases. V lost 3 bases and J lost 4; bases outside the gene matches: 3. Germline V gene data show CDR1 as SGHAT and CDR2 as FQNNGV. CDR3 length: 14 amino acids. This CDR3 is CASSFGTGLTEAFF. CDR3 DNA: TGTGCCAGCAGCTTCGGGACAGGGCTCACTGAAGCTTTCTTT.

The gene calls are TRBV5-1 and TRBJ1-3, with TRBD1 as a possible D gene (6 bases). Germline V CDR1 and CDR2: SGHRS, YFSETQ. CDR3 length: 16 residues. V gave up 4 bases and J gave up 0 bases, with 14 bases separating them. This CDR3 reads CASSPTGHDSGNTIYF. Here the CDR3 DNA reads TGCGCCAGCAGCCCTACGGGACATGACTCTGGAAACACCATATATTTT.

The J gene is TRBJ2-5, the V gene TRBV7-9; 13 positions agree with TRBD2. With 5 bases clipped from V and 3 bases from J, the junction kept 3 bases outside the gene matches. Per the germline V gene, CDR1 is SEHNR and CDR2 is FQNEAQ (reference sequence). The CDR3 is made up of 15 amino acids. CDR3 sequence reads: CASSVGTSGEETQYF. The DNA for the CDR3 is TGTGCCAGCAGCGTTGGGACTAGCGGGGAAGAGACCCAGTACTTC.

J is TRBJ2-1 and V is TRBV4-2, with 12 positions matching TRBD2. Germline trimming cut 4 bases from V and 4 bases from J; bases unmatched to any gene: 11. The CDR3 contains 18 residues. The germline V gene has CDR1 LGHNA and CDR2 YNFKEQ. DNA for the CDR3: TGTGCCAGCAGCCCGAAGTTGGCTAGCGGGAGGGTGTACAATGAGCAGTTCTTC. This translates into CASSPKLASGRVYNEQFF.

This chain uses TRBV2 with TRBJ1-4; the D gene is possibly TRBD1 (6 bases). The CDR3 runs 16 residues. V lost 4 bases to trimming and J lost 0 bases, with 12 bases between them. The germline gives CDR1 SNHLY, CDR2 FYNNEI. The CDR3 DNA is TGTGCCAGCAGTGTGGACAGACCCGCAACTAATGAAAAACTGTTTTTT. Its translation: CASSVDRPATNEKLFF.